The rows below give T cell receptor beta chains drawn from one sample of a study of OX40 agonist ivuxolimab in advanced cancers. Only in-frame clones appear in the TCRdb table, and some are missing; sequencing was by immunoSEQ multiplex PCR. The data hold 84,000 or so clones, with 70% to 90% observed a single time. The specimen comprised CD4+ or CD8+ T cells sorted from blood, sampled in a trial of the OX40 agonist ivuxolimab. The receptor set was obtained from an adult with an advanced solid tumor such as melanoma, head and neck, liver or kidney cancer. CDR3s include the opening cysteine and the closing phenylalanine or tryptophan. Each record gives: CDR3 protein, CDR3 DNA, J gene, V gene, clone size, D gene. The D gene is left open where the match is weak. Part of the rows lack a size; the others show once, few, many or a class for expanded clones.

cdr3_aa: CASSNRVLTGEQYF; cdr3_nt: TGTGCCAGCTCGAACAGGGTATTAACCGGCGAGCAGTACTTC; j_call: TRBJ2-7; v_call: TRBV19; clone_size: -; d_call: -
cdr3_aa: CASSPKVSSGAREQYF; cdr3_nt: TGTGCCAGCTCACCAAAAGTTTCCTCCGGAGCACGCGAGCAGTACTTC; j_call: TRBJ2-7; v_call: TRBV18; clone_size: -; d_call: -
cdr3_aa: CASSLGRSTHEQYF; cdr3_nt: TGTGCCAGCAGCTTAGGGCGTAGTACCCACGAGCAGTACTTC; j_call: TRBJ2-7; v_call: TRBV7-8; clone_size: -; d_call: -
cdr3_aa: CASTSLREQFF; cdr3_nt: TGTGCCAGCACGTCCCTGCGTGAGCAGTTCTTC; j_call: TRBJ2-1; v_call: TRBV6-5; clone_size: -; d_call: -
cdr3_aa: CASSSDIRGRENTIYF; cdr3_nt: TGTGCCAGCAGCTCAGACATCAGGGGGAGGGAAAACACCATATATTTT; j_call: TRBJ1-3; v_call: TRBV9; clone_size: -; d_call: TRBD1
cdr3_aa: CASSDNWDREGREKLFF; cdr3_nt: TGTGCCAGCAGTGATAACTGGGACAGGGAAGGTCGCGAAAAACTGTTTTTT; j_call: TRBJ1-4; v_call: TRBV25-1; clone_size: -; d_call: TRBD1
cdr3_aa: CASSLASTQRGNEQFF; cdr3_nt: TGTGCCAGCAGCTTAGCGTCTACGCAGCGGGGTAATGAGCAGTTCTTC; j_call: TRBJ2-1; v_call: TRBV7-5; clone_size: -; d_call: -
cdr3_aa: CASRQQGARPRESPLHF; cdr3_nt: TGTGCCAGCAGACAGCAGGGGGCTCGGCCTAGAGAATCACCCCTCCACTTT; j_call: TRBJ1-6; v_call: TRBV7-9; clone_size: few; d_call: TRBD1
cdr3_aa: CASSPPGGRGYTF; cdr3_nt: TGCGCCAGCAGCCCCCCCGGGGGGCGAGGCTACACCTTC; j_call: TRBJ1-2; v_call: TRBV4-1; clone_size: -; d_call: -
cdr3_aa: CASTARCGTETYEQYF; cdr3_nt: TGCGCCAGCACCGCCCGATGTGGGACGGAGACCTACGAGCAGTACTTC; j_call: TRBJ2-7; v_call: TRBV23-1; clone_size: once; d_call: -